One sample yielded the 10 T cell receptor beta chains listed below, sequenced in a study of technical replicates of blood from a few donors. The repertoire was sequenced with immunoSEQ multiplex PCR; TCRdb's copy has only in-frame clones and lacks some. Among 45,000 to 60,000 clones, 90% to 95% were seen once, and the ten largest hold about 3.9%. The sequenced sample consisted of PBMCs. The receptors stem from a human donor in good health. Some clones in this sample may be carry-over from other donors' samples.

The chain recombines TRBV18 with TRBJ1-6; 9 nucleotides align to TRBD1. CDR3 length: 15 amino acids. V lost 2 bases to trimming and J lost 7 bases; unmatched junction nucleotides: 3. The germline V gene encodes CDR1 KGHSH and CDR2 LQKENI. CDR3 DNA sequence: TGTGCCAGCTCACCAGTACAGGGGGCCAATTCACCCCTCCACTTT. This translates into CASSPVQGANSPLHF.

The rearrangement links TRBV5-6 to TRBJ2-5, with 9 bases fitting TRBD1. Germline loops: CDR1 SGHDT, CDR2 YYEEEE. CDR3 size: 15 residues. V lost 1 base to trimming and J lost 4 bases; unmatched junction nucleotides: 5. The CDR3 protein is CASSLKGTGRETQYF. In DNA form, the CDR3 reads TGTGCCAGCAGCTTGAAAGGGACAGGGCGAGAGACCCAGTACTTC.

The chain carries TRBV7-6 and TRBJ2-5; D perhaps matches TRBD2 (6 bases). V was cut by 5 bases and J by 13 bases, with 20 bases left in between. This CDR3 is 13 amino acids long. The germline CDR1 and CDR2 sequences are SGHVS and FNYEAQ. CDR3 residues: CASSTLGLSSGYF. As DNA, the CDR3 is TGTGCCAGCAGCACCTTGGGACTTTCTTCTGGGTACTTC. The full variable domain, its missing parts supplied by reference TRBV7-6 and TRBJ2-5, is GAGVSQSPRYKVTKRGQDVALRCDPISGHVSLYWYRQALGQGPEFLTYFNYEAQQDKSGLPNDRFSAERPEGSISTLTIQRTEQRDSAMYRCASSTLGLSSGYFGPGTRLLVL.

This clone was recorded many times. The chain employs TRBV7-3 and TRBJ1-1; no clear D gene. The CDR3 loop spans 13 amino acids. Germline V gene lookup returns CDR1 SGHTA and CDR2 FQGTGA. V gave up 4 bases and J gave up 3 bases, with 9 bases separating them. CDR3 sequence: CASSYDPDTEAFF. CDR3 DNA: TGTGCCAGCAGCTATGATCCGGACACTGAAGCTTTCTTT.

The chain has TRBV5-1 and TRBJ2-1; 11 bases line up with TRBD2. This CDR3 has 15 residues. V dropped 2 bases and J dropped 8; count of bases not matched to a gene: 6. Germline V lookup: CDR1 SGHRS, CDR2 YFSETQ. CDR3 region: CASSFIAGGDHEQFF. DNA of the CDR3: TGCGCCAGCAGCTTTATAGCGGGAGGGGATCATGAGCAGTTCTTC.

The chain links TRBV30 to TRBJ1-1; D ambiguous. The V gene lost 7 bases and the J gene lost 0 bases, with 15 bases spanning the gap. This CDR3 has 14 amino acids. CDR1 is GTSNPN, CDR2 SVGIG, per germline (reference sequence). The CDR3 reads CASNLRFMNTEAFF. The CDR3 nucleotides are TGTGCCTCCAACCTCAGATTCATGAACACTGAAGCTTTCTTT.

This chain uses TRBV2 with TRBJ2-6; a possible D gene is TRBD2 (6 bases). CDR3 size: 16 residues. V was pared by 7 bases and J by 8 bases, with 21 bases between. Germline CDR1 reads SNHLY; CDR2 reads FYNNEI. CDR3 in amino acids: CASKGGIVGGTNVLTF. The CDR3 coding sequence is TGTGCCAGCAAAGGTGGGATAGTAGGAGGGACCAACGTCCTGACTTTC.

The chain employs TRBV6-6 and TRBJ1-2; 8 nucleotides match TRBD1. V shed 7 bases, J shed 7 bases, and the junction held 8 bases outside the gene matches. Germline-derived CDR1 and CDR2 are MNHNY and SVGAGI (reference sequence). The CDR3 sequence is 13 residues long. In DNA form, the CDR3 reads TGTGCCAGCAATCCCGGACAGGGTGGTGGCTACACCTTC. Its translation: CASNPGQGGGYTF.

This rearrangement joins TRBV7-2 to TRBJ1-5, with D perhaps matching TRBD1 (6 bases). Deletions cut 4 bases from V and 3 bases from J, with 10 bases between. The V gene's germline CDR1 is SGHTA and CDR2 FQGNSA. The CDR3 spans 14 residues. In DNA, the CDR3 is TGTGCCAGCAGCTCCGGGACAAACAATCAGCCCCAGCATTTT. It translates to CASSSGTNNQPQHF.

This clone was detected only once. The chain is built from TRBV4-3 and TRBJ2-5; 16 bases map to TRBD2. This CDR3 contains 19 residues. V shed 1 base, J shed 2 bases, and the junction held 7 bases outside the gene matches. The V gene's germline CDR1 is LGHNA and CDR2 YSLEER. CDR3 nucleotide sequence: TGCGCCAGCAGCCAAGGAGTTGGGACTAGCGGGGGGGGACAAGAGACCCAGTACTTC. This gives the protein CASSQGVGTSGGGQETQYF.